This TCR beta chain was sequenced in a study of blood T cell repertoires in COVID-19. TCRdb's copy holds only in-frame clones and misses some; the assay was immunoSEQ multiplex PCR. The table includes 150,000 to 200,000 clones, roughly 90% detected once. Residents of 24 US areas, aged about 18 to 95 years, made up the participants. Germline CDR1 is GTSNPN and CDR2 is SVGIG (reference sequence). The CDR3 runs 13 residues. The chain combines TRBV30 with TRBJ1-2, with 12 bases matching TRBD1. The specimen was PBMCs or T cells enriched from blood (not recorded which). The TCR sequence derives from a woman under 30 who had recovered from COVID-19. The CDR3 loop is CGGTGGSSYGYTF. The CDR3 DNA sequence: TGTGGCGGGACAGGGGGCTCAAGCTATGGCTACACCTTC.